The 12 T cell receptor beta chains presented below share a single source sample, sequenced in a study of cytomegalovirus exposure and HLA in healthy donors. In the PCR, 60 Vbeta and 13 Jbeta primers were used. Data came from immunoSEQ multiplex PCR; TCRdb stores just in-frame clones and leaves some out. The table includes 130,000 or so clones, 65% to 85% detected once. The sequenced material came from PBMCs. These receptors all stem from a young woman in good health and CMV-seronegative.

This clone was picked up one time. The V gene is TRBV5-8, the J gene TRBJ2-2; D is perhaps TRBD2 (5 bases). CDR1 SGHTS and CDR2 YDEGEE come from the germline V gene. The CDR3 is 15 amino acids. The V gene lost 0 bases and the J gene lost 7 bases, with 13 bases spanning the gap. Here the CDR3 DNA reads TGTGCCAGCAGCTTGGCCGGGGTTGATAACGGGGAGCTGTTTTTT. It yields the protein CASSLAGVDNGELFF.

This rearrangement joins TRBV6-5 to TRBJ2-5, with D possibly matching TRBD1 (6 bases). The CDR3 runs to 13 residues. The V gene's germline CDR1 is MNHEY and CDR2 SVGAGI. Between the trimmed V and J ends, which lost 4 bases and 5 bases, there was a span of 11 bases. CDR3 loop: CASSSSGAETQYF. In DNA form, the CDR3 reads TGTGCCAGCAGTTCCTCAGGGGCGGAGACCCAGTACTTC.

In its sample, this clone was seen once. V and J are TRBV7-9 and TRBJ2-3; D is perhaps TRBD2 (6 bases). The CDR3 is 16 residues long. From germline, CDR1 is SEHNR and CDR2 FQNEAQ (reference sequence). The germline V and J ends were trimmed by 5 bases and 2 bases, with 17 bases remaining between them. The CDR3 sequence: CASSPRDGGFTDTQYF. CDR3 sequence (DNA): TGTGCCAGCAGCCCCAGGGACGGGGGTTTCACAGATACGCAGTATTTT.

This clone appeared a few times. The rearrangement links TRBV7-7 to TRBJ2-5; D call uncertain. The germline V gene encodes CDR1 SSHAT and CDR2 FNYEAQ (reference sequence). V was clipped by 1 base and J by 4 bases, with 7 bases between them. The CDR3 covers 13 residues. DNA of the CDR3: TGTGCCAGCAGCTTAGACTACGGAGAGACCCAGTACTTC. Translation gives CASSLDYGETQYF.

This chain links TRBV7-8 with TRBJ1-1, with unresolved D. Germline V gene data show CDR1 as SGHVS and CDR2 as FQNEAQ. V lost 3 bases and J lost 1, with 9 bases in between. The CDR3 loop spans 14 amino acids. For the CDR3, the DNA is TGTGCCAGCAGCTTGGGCAGAAAGAACACTGAAGCTTTCTTT. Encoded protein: CASSLGRKNTEAFF.

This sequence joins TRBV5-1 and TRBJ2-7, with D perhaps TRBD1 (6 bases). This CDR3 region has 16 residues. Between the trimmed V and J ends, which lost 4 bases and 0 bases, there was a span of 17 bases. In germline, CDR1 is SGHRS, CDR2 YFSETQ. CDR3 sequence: CASSLKRTENSYEQYF. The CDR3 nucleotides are TGCGCCAGCAGCCTTAAGAGGACAGAGAACTCCTACGAGCAGTACTTC. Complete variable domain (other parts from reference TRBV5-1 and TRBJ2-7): KAGVTQTPRYLIKTRGQQVTLSCSPISGHRSVSWYQQTPGQGLQFLFEYFSETQRNKGNFPGRFSGRQFSNSRSEMNVSTLELGDSALYLCASSLKRTENSYEQYFGPGTRLTVT.

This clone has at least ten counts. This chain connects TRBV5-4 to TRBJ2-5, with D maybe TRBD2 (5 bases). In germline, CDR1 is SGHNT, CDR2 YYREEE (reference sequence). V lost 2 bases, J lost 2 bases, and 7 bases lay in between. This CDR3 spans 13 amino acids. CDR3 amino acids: CASSFERQETQYF. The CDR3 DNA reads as TGTGCCAGCAGCTTTGAGCGGCAAGAGACCCAGTACTTC.

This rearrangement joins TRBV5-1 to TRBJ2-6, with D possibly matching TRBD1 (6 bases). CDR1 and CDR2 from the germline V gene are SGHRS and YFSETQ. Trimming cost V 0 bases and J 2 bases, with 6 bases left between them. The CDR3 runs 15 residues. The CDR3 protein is CASSLGQAGANVLTF. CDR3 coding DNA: TGCGCCAGCAGCTTGGGACAGGCTGGGGCCAACGTCCTGACTTTC.

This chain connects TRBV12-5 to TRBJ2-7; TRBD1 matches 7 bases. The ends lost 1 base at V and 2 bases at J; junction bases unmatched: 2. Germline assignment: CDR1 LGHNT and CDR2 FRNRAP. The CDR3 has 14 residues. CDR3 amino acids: CASGLGTGAYEQYF. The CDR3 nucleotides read TGTGCTAGTGGTTTGGGGACAGGCGCCTACGAGCAGTACTTC.

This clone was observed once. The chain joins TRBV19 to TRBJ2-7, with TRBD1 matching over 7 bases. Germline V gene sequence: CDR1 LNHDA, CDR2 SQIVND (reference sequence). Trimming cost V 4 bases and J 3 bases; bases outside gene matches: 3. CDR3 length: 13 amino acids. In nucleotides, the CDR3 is TGTGCCAGTAGTAGGACAGGCCTCTACGAGCAGTACTTC. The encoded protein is CASSRTGLYEQYF.

This CDR3 is CASSGGDSPYAEAFF. As DNA, the CDR3 is TGTGCCAGCAGTGGGGGGGACAGCCCCTACGCTGAAGCTTTCTTT. V gene TRBV25-1 combines with J gene TRBJ1-1, with 7 bases identical to TRBD1. The trim removed 4 bases at V and 6 bases at J, leaving 11 bases unmatched. In germline, CDR1 is MGHDK, CDR2 SYGVNS. The CDR3 consists of 15 residues.

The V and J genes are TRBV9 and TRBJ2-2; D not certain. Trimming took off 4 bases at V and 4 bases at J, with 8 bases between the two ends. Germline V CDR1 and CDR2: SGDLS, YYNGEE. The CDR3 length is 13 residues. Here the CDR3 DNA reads TGTGCCAGCAGCCCCGTCCCCACCGGGGAGCTGTTTTTT. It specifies CASSPVPTGELFF.